The rows below give T cell receptor beta chains drawn from one sample of a study of cytotoxic CD8 clonotypes in ibrutinib-treated CLL. Sequencing used immunoSEQ multiplex PCR; TCRdb keeps in-frame clones, though not all of them. The sample carries more than 200,000 clones, 75% to 85% recorded once. The sample was PBMCs, taken after 12 months of ibrutinib treatment. The receptors were sampled from a human donor with chronic lymphocytic leukemia. Each CDR3 is given with its conserved first and last residue. Fields, in order: clone size, J gene, D gene, V gene, CDR3 protein, CDR3 DNA. A D gene is named only where the DNA matches it firmly. Not every row has a clone size; where given, it reads once, few, many or a size class.

clone_size: .
j_call: TRBJ1-1
d_call: .
v_call: TRBV6-6
cdr3_aa: CAAVTPFGPNTEAFF
cdr3_nt: TGTGCCGCAGTTACCCCTTTTGGCCCGAACACTGAAGCTTTCTTT

clone_size: .
j_call: TRBJ2-7
d_call: .
v_call: TRBV15
cdr3_aa: CATSDGGSAAGQYF
cdr3_nt: TGTGCCACCAGCGATGGCGGCTCGGCGGCCGGGCAGTACTTC

clone_size: few
j_call: TRBJ1-6
d_call: .
v_call: TRBV9
cdr3_aa: CASSSSAGRSPLHF
cdr3_nt: TGTGCCAGCAGCTCCTCCGCAGGGCGCTCACCCCTCCACTTT

clone_size: .
j_call: TRBJ1-2
d_call: TRBD1
v_call: TRBV7-2
cdr3_aa: CASRQTGGDGYTF
cdr3_nt: TGTGCCAGCAGGCAAACAGGGGGCGATGGCTACACCTTC

clone_size: .
j_call: TRBJ2-6
d_call: .
v_call: TRBV27
cdr3_aa: CASSLSVSGANVLTF
cdr3_nt: TGTGCCAGCAGTTTATCGGTTAGTGGGGCCAACGTCCTGACTTTC

clone_size: .
j_call: TRBJ1-2
d_call: .
v_call: TRBV5-1
cdr3_aa: CASSEQGYGYTF
cdr3_nt: TGCGCCAGCAGCGAACAGGGCTATGGCTACACCTTC

clone_size: .
j_call: TRBJ2-2
d_call: .
v_call: TRBV9
cdr3_aa: CASSPSGTGELFF
cdr3_nt: TGTGCCAGCAGCCCATCCGGCACCGGGGAGCTGTTTTTT

clone_size: few
j_call: TRBJ1-2
d_call: TRBD1
v_call: TRBV6-5
cdr3_aa: CASSYSRQGTGGYTF
cdr3_nt: TGTGCCAGCAGTTACTCGAGACAGGGAACGGGAGGCTACACCTTC

clone_size: .
j_call: TRBJ2-1
d_call: .
v_call: TRBV18
cdr3_aa: CASSPPGNYNEQFF
cdr3_nt: TGTGCCAGCTCACCACCGGGCAACTACAATGAGCAGTTCTTC

clone_size: .
j_call: TRBJ2-3
d_call: TRBD1
v_call: TRBV9
cdr3_aa: CASSVEGAPTDTQYF
cdr3_nt: TGTGCCAGCAGCGTAGAGGGGGCACCCACAGATACGCAGTATTTT

clone_size: once
j_call: TRBJ2-1
d_call: .
v_call: TRBV13
cdr3_aa: CASSLRYDRFF
cdr3_nt: TGTGCCAGCAGCTTAAGGTACGATCGGTTCTTC

clone_size: once
j_call: TRBJ2-3
d_call: .
v_call: TRBV5-4
cdr3_aa: CASSSSSSTDTQYF
cdr3_nt: TGTGCCAGCAGTAGCTCCTCAAGCACAGATACGCAGTATTTT

clone_size: .
j_call: TRBJ2-2
d_call: TRBD1
v_call: TRBV6-6
cdr3_aa: CASRTDRERNGELFF
cdr3_nt: TGTGCCAGCAGGACCGACAGGGAACGGAACGGGGAGCTGTTTTTT

clone_size: .
j_call: TRBJ1-2
d_call: .
v_call: TRBV6-5
cdr3_aa: CASSYPGNYGYTF
cdr3_nt: TGTGCCAGCAGTTATCCAGGGAACTATGGCTACACCTTC

clone_size: .
j_call: TRBJ2-2
d_call: .
v_call: TRBV27
cdr3_aa: CASNLRAGGANTGELFF
cdr3_nt: TGTGCCAGCAATCTCCGGGCGGGCGGCGCGAACACCGGGGAGCTGTTTTTT

clone_size: .
j_call: TRBJ1-5
d_call: .
v_call: TRBV7-2
cdr3_aa: CASSLWRDQPQHF
cdr3_nt: TGTGCCAGCAGCTTATGGAGGGATCAGCCCCAGCATTTT

clone_size: few
j_call: TRBJ2-7
d_call: .
v_call: TRBV4-1
cdr3_aa: CASSPPGHSIEQYF
cdr3_nt: TGCGCCAGCAGCCCCCCGGGACATTCGATCGAGCAGTACTTC

clone_size: .
j_call: TRBJ2-3
d_call: .
v_call: TRBV19
cdr3_aa: CASSVLSTDTQYF
cdr3_nt: TGTGCCAGTAGTGTCCTTAGCACAGATACGCAGTATTTT

clone_size: .
j_call: TRBJ1-2
d_call: TRBD1
v_call: TRBV5-4
cdr3_aa: CASSLGDRGDGYTF
cdr3_nt: TGTGCCAGCAGCTTGGGCGACAGGGGTGATGGCTACACCTTC

clone_size: .
j_call: TRBJ1-1
d_call: .
v_call: TRBV7-9
cdr3_aa: CASRTVGVNTEAFF
cdr3_nt: TGTGCCAGCAGAACGGTGGGGGTTAACACTGAAGCTTTCTTT

clone_size: .
j_call: TRBJ2-1
d_call: .
v_call: TRBV4-1
cdr3_aa: CASSQGLASSYNEQFF
cdr3_nt: TGCGCCAGCAGCCAAGGACTCGCGAGCTCCTACAATGAGCAGTTCTTC

clone_size: .
j_call: TRBJ1-2
d_call: TRBD1
v_call: TRBV4-1
cdr3_aa: CASSQGLGQVYGYTF
cdr3_nt: TGCGCCAGCAGCCAAGGGTTGGGACAGGTTTACGGCTACACCTTC

clone_size: few
j_call: TRBJ2-3
d_call: .
v_call: TRBV6-5
cdr3_aa: CASSYWLAGGTDTQYF
cdr3_nt: TGTGCCAGCAGTTACTGGCTAGCTGGAGGCACAGATACGCAGTATTTT

clone_size: few
j_call: TRBJ2-4
d_call: TRBD1
v_call: TRBV30
cdr3_aa: CAGGRQGAAKNIQYF
cdr3_nt: TGTGCCGGAGGGCGTCAGGGGGCGGCCAAAAACATTCAGTACTTC

clone_size: few
j_call: TRBJ1-1
d_call: .
v_call: TRBV18
cdr3_aa: CASSPLGGGINTEAFF
cdr3_nt: TGTGCCAGCTCACCACTGGGGGGAGGAATCAACACTGAAGCTTTCTTT

clone_size: .
j_call: TRBJ1-5
d_call: .
v_call: TRBV7-9
cdr3_aa: CASSLDGSEPQHF
cdr3_nt: TGTGCCAGCAGCTTAGATGGCAGCGAGCCCCAGCATTTT